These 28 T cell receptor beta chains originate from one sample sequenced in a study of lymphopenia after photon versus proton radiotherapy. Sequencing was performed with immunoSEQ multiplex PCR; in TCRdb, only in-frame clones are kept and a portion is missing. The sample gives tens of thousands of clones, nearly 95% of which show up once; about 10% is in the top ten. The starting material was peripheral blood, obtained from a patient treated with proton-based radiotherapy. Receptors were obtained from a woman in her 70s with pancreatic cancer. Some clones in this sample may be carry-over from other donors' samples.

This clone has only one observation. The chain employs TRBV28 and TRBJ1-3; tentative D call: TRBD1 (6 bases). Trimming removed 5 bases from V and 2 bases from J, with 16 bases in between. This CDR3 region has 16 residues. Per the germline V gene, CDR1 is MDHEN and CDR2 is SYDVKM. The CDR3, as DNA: TGTGCCAGCAGTCCTAGGGGCAGGGGAGCTGGAAACACCATATATTTT. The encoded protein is CASSPRGRGAGNTIYF.

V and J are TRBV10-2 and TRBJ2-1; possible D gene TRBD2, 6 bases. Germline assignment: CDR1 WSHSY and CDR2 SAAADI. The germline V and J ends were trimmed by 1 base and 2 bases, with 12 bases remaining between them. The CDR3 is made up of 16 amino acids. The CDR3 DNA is TGCGCCAGCAGTGAGTTGTTCGGGAGCGCCTACAATGAGCAGTTCTTC. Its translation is CASSELFGSAYNEQFF.

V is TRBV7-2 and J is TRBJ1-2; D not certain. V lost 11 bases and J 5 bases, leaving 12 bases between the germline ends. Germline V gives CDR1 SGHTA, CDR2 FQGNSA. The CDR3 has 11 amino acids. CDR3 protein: CAGEHGYGYTF. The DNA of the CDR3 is TGTGCCGGTGAGCACGGGTATGGCTACACCTTC.

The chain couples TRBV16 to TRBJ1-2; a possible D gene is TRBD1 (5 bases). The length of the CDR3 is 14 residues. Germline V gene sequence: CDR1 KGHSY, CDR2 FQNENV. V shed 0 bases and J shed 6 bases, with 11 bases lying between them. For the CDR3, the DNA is TGTGCCAGCAGCCAATCTTCAGGGCCTGATGGCTACACCTTC. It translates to CASSQSSGPDGYTF.

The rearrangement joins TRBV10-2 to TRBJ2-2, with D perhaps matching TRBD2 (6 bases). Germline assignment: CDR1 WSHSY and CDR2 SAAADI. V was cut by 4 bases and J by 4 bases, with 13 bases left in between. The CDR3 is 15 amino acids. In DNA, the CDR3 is TGCGCCAGCAGTGGGACCTACGGGGGCACCGGGGAGCTGTTTTTT. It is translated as CASSGTYGGTGELFF.

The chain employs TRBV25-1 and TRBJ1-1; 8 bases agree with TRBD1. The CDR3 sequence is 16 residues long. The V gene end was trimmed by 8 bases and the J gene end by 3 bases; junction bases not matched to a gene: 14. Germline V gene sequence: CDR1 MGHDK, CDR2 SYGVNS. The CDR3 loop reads CASRDRGSRLDTEAFF. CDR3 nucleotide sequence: TGTGCCAGCCGCGACAGGGGTTCTAGACTCGACACTGAAGCTTTCTTT.

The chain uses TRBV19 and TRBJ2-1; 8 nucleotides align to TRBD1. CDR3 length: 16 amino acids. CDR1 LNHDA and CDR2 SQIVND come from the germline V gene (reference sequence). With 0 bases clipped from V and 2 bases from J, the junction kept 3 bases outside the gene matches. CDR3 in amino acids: CASSIDGRGPYNEQFF. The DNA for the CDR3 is TGTGCCAGTAGTATAGATGGCAGGGGGCCCTACAATGAGCAGTTCTTC.

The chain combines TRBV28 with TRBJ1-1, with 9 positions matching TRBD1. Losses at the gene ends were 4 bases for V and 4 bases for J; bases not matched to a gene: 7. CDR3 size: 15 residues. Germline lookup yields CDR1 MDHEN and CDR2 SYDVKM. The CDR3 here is CASSYRDRAPTEAFF. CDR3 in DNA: TGTGCCAGCAGTTATCGGGACAGGGCCCCCACTGAAGCTTTCTTT.

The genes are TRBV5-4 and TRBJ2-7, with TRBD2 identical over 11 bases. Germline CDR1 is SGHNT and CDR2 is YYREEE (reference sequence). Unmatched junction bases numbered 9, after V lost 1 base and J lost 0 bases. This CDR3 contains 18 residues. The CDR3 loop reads CASSLQQTSGITSYEQYF. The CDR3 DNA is TGTGCCAGCAGCTTGCAGCAGACTAGCGGGATCACCTCCTACGAGCAGTACTTC.

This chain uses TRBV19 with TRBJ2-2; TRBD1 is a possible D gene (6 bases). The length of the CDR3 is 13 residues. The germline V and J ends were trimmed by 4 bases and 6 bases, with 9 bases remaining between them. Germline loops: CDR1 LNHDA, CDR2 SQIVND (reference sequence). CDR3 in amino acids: CASSTSGAGELFF. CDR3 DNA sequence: TGTGCCAGTAGTACGTCAGGGGCCGGGGAGCTGTTTTTT.

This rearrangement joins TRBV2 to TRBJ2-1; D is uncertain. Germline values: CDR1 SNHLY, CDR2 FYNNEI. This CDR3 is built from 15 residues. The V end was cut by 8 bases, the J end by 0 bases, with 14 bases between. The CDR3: CASARSRPSYNEQFF. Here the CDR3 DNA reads TGTGCCAGCGCCCGAAGTAGACCCTCCTACAATGAGCAGTTCTTC.

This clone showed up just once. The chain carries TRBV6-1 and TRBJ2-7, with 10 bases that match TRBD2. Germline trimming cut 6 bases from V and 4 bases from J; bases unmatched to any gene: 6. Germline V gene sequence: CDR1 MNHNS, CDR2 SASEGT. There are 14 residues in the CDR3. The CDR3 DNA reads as TGTGCCAGCAGCCCTAGCGGGAGTGCTTACGAGCAGTACTTC. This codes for CASSPSGSAYEQYF.

CDR3 DNA sequence: TGTGCCTGGAGTGGGGCCGCTCTGAACACTGAAGCTTTCTTT. Translating it yields CAWSGAALNTEAFF. The chain has TRBV30 and TRBJ1-1; D is unresolved. This CDR3 comprises 14 residues. CDR1 is GTSNPN, CDR2 SVGIG, per germline (reference sequence). Trimming left V 1 base short and J 0 bases short, with 9 bases between.

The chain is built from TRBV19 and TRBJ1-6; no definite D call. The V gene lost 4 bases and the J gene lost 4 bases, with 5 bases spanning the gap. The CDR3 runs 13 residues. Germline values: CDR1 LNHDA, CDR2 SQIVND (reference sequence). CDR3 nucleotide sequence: TGTGCCAGTAGTACGGGGTATAATTCACCCCTCCACTTT. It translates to CASSTGYNSPLHF.

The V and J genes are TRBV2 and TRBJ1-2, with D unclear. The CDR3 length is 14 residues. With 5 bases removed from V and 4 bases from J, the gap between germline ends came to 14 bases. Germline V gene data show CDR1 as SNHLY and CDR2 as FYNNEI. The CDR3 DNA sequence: TGTGCCAGCAGTACCTACCCAGGAACCTATGGCTACACCTTC. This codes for CASSTYPGTYGYTF. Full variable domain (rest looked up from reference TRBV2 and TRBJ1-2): EPEVTQTPSHQVTQMGQEVILRCVPISNHLYFYWYRQILGQKVEFLVSFYNNEISEKSEIFDDQFSVERPDGSNFTLKIRSTKLEDSAMYFCASSTYPGTYGYTFGSGTRLTVV.

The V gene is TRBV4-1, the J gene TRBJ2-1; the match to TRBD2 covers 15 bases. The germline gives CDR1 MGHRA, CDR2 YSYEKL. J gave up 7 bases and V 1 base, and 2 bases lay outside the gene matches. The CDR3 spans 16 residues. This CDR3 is CASSQVGTSGRNEQFF. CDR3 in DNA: TGCGCCAGCAGCCAAGTCGGGACTAGCGGGAGGAATGAGCAGTTCTTC.

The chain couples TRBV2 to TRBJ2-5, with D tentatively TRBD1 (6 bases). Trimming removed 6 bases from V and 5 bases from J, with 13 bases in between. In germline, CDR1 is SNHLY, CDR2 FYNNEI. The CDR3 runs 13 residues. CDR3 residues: CASSQGFGETQYF. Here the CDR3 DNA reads TGTGCCAGCAGCCAGGGGTTTGGGGAGACCCAGTACTTC.

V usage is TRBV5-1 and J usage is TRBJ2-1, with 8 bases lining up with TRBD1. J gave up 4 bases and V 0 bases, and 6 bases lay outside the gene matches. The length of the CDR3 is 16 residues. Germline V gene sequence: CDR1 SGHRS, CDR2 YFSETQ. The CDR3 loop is CASSLGQGNQYNEQFF. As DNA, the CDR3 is TGCGCCAGCAGCTTGGGACAGGGGAATCAGTACAATGAGCAGTTCTTC.

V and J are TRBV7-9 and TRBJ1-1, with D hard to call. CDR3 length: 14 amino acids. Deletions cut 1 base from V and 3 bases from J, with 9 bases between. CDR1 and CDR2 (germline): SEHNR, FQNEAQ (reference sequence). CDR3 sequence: CASSLGGRHTEAFF. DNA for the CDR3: TGTGCCAGCAGCTTAGGAGGACGTCACACTGAAGCTTTCTTT.

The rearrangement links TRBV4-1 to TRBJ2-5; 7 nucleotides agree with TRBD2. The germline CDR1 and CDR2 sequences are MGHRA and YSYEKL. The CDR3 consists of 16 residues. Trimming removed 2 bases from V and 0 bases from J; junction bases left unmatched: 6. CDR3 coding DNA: TGCGCCAGCAGCCAAATAGCGGGTACTTACCAAGAGACCCAGTACTTC. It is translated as CASSQIAGTYQETQYF.

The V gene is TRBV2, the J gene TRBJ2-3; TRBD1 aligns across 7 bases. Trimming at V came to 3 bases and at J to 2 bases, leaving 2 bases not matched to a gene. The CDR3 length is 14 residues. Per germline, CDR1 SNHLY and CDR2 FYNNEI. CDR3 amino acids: CASSDRGLTDTQYF. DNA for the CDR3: TGTGCCAGCAGTGATAGGGGGCTCACAGATACGCAGTATTTT.

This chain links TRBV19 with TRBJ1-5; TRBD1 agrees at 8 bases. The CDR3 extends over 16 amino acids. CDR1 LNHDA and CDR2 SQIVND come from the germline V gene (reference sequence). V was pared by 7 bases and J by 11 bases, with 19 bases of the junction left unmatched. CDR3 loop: CASNGDRFILGQAQHF. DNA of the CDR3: TGTGCCAGTAATGGGGACAGGTTCATTCTTGGGCAAGCCCAGCATTTT.

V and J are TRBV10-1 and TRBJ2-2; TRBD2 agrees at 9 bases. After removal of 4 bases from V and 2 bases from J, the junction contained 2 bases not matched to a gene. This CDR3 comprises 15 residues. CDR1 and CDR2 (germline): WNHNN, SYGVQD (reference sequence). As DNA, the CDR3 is TGCGCCAGCAGTGGCCTAGCGGGAAACACCGGGGAGCTGTTTTTT. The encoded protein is CASSGLAGNTGELFF.

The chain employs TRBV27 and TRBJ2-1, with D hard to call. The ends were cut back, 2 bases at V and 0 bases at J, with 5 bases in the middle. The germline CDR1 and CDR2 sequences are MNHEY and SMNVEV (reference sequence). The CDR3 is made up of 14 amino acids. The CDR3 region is CASSLDGSYNEQFF. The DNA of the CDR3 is TGTGCCAGCAGTTTAGATGGCTCCTACAATGAGCAGTTCTTC.

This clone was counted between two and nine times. In nucleotides, the CDR3 is TGTGCCAGTAGTACTGCAGGTGTGGTGAACACTGAAGCTTTCTTT. Translated, it gives CASSTAGVVNTEAFF. The chain carries TRBV19 and TRBJ1-1; D not resolved. The CDR3 length is 15 residues. V lost 4 bases, J lost 0 bases, and 12 bases lay in between. CDR1 is LNHDA and CDR2 is SQIVND in the germline V gene (reference sequence).

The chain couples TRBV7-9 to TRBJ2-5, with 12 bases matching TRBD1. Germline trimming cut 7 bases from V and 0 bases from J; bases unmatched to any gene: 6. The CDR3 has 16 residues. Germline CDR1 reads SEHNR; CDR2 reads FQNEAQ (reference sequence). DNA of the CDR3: TGTGCCAGCAAGGGGACAGGGGGCGATTACCAAGAGACCCAGTACTTC. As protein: CASKGTGGDYQETQYF.

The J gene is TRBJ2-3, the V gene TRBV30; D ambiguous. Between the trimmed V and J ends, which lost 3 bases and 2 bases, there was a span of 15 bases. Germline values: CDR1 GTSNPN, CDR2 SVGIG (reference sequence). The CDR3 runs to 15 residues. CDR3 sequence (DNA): TGTGCCTGGAGCTTCTTGGATAGATCCACAGATACGCAGTATTTT. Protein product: CAWSFLDRSTDTQYF.

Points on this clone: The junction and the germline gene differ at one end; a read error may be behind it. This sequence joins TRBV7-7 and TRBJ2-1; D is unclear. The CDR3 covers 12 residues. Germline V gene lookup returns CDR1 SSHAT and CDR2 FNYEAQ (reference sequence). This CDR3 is CASSLVPNEQFF. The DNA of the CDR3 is TGTGCTAGCAGCTTAGTACCCAATGAGCAGTTCTTC.